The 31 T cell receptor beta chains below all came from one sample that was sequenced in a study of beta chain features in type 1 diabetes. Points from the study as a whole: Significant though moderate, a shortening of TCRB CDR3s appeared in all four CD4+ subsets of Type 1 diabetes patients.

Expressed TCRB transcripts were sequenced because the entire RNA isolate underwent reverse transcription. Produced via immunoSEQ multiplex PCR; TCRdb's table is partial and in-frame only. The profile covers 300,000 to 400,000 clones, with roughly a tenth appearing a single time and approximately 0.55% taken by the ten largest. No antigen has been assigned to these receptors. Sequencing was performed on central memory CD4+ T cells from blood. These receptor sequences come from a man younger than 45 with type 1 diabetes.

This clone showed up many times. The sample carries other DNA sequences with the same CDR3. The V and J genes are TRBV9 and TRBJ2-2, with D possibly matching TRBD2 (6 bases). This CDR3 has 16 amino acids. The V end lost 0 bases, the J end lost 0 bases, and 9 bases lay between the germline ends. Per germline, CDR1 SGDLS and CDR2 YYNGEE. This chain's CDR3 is CASSVGDWTNTGELFF. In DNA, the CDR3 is TGTGCCAGCAGCGTAGGGGACTGGACGAACACCGGGGAGCTGTTTTTT.

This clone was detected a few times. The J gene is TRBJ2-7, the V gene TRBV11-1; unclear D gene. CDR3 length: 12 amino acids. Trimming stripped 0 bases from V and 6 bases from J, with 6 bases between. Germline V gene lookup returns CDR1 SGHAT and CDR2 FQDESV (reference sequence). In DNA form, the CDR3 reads TGTGCCAGCAGCTTAGCGGTCACCGAGCAGTACTTC. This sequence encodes CASSLAVTEQYF.

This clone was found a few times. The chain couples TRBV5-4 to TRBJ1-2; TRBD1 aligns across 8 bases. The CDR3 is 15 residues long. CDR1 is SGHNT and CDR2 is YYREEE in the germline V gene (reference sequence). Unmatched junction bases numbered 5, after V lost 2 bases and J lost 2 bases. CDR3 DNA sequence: TGTGCCAGCAGCTTACCCGGGACAGGAAACTATGGCTACACCTTC. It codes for CASSLPGTGNYGYTF. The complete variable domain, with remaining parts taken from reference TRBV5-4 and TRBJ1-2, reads ETGVTQSPTHLIKTRGQQVTLRCSSQSGHNTVSWYQQALGQGPQFIFQYYREEENGRGNFPPRFSGLQFPNYSSELNVNALELDDSALYLCASSLPGTGNYGYTFGSGTRLTVV.

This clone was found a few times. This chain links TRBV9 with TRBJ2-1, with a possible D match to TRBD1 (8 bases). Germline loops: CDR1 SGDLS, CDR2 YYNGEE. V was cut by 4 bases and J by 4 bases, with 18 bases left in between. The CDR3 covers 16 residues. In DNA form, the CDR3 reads TGTGCCAGCAGCTCCGGACAGGGAGGGGGGTACAATGAGCAGTTCTTC. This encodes CASSSGQGGGYNEQFF.

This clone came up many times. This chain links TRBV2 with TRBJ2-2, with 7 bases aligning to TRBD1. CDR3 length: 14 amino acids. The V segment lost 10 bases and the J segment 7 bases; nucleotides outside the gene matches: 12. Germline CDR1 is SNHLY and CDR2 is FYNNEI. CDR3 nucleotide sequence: TGTGCCACCTCCGGGACAGCGACCGTCGGGGAGCTGTTTTTT. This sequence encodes CATSGTATVGELFF.

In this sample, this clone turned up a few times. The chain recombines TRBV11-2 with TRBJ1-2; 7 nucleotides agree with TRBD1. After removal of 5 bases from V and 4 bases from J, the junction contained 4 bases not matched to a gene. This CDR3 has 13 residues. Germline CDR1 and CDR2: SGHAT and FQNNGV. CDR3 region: CASSHRDSYGYTF. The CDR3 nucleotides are TGTGCCAGCAGCCACCGGGACAGCTATGGCTACACCTTC.

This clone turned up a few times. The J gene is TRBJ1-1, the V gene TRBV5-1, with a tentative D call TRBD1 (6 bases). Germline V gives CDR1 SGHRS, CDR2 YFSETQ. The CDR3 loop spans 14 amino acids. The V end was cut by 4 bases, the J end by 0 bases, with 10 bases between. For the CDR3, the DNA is TGCGCCAGCAGCCCGGGACATCTGAACACTGAAGCTTTCTTT. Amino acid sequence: CASSPGHLNTEAFF.

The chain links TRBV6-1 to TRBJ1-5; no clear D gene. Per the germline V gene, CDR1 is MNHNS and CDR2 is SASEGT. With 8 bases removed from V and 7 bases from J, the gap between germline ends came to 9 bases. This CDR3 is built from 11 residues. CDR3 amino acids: CASSVGQPQHF. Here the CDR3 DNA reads TGTGCCAGCTCGGTGGGGCAGCCCCAGCATTTT.

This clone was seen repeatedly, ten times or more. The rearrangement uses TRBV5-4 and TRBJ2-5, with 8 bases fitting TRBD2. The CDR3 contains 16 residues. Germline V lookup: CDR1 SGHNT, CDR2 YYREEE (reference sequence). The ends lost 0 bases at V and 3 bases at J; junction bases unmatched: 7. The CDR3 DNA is TGTGCCAGCAGCTTGGTTGGAGCGGGAGTGGAAGAGACCCAGTACTTC. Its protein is CASSLVGAGVEETQYF.

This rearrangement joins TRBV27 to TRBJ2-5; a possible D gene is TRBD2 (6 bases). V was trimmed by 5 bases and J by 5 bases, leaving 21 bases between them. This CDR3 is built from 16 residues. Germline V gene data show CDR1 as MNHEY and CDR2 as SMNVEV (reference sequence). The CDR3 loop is CASSPTDDYGGETQYF. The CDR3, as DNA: TGTGCCAGCAGTCCCACGGACGACTACGGAGGGGAGACCCAGTACTTC.

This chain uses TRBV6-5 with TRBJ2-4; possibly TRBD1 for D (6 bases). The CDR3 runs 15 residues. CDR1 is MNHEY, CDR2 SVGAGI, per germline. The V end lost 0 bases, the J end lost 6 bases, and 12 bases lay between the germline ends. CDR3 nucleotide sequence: TGTGCCAGCAGTTACTCTTTCACACAGGGAAACATTCAGTACTTC. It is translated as CASSYSFTQGNIQYF.

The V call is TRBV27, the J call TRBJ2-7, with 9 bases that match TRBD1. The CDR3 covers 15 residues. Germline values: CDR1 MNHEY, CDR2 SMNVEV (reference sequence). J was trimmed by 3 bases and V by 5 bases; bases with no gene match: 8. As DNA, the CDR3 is TGTGCCAGCAGTCTAACCTTGGGACAGGGCTACGAGCAGTACTTC. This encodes CASSLTLGQGYEQYF.

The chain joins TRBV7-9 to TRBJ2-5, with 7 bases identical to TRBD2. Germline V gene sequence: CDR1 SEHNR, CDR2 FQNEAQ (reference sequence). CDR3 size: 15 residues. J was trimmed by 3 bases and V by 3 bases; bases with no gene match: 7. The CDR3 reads CASSLYALAEETQYF. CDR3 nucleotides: TGTGCCAGCAGCTTGTACGCTCTAGCGGAAGAGACCCAGTACTTC.

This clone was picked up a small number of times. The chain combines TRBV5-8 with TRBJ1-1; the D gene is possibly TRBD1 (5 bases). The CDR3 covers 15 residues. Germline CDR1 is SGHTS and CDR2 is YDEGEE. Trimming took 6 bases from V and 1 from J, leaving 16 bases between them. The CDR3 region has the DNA TGTGCCAGCATCGCCCTCCGGGGCGCGAACACTGAAGCTTTCTTT. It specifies CASIALRGANTEAFF.

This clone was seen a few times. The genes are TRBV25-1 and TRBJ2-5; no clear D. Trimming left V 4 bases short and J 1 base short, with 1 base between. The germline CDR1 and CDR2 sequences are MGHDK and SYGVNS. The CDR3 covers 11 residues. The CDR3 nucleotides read TGTGCCAGCAGTGGCCAAGAGACCCAGTACTTC. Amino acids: CASSGQETQYF.

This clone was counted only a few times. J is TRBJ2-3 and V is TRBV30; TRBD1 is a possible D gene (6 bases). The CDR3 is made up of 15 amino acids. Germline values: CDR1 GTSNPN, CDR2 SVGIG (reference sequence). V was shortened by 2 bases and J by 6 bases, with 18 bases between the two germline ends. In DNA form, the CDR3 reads TGTGCCTGGAGTCCCGCCCTCTACAGGGCCGATACGCAGTATTTT. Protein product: CAWSPALYRADTQYF.

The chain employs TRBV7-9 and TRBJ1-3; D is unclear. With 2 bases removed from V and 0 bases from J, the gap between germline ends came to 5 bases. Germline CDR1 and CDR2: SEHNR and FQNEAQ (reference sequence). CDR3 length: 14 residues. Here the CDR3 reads CASSLIGSGNTIYF. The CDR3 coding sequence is TGTGCCAGCAGCTTAATCGGCTCTGGAAACACCATATATTTT.

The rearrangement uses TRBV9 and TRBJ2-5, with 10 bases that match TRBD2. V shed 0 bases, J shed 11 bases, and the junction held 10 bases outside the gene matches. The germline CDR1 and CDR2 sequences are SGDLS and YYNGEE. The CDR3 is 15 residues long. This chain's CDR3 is CASSVGLAGAHVQYF. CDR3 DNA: TGTGCCAGCAGCGTAGGGCTAGCGGGAGCTCATGTGCAGTACTTC.

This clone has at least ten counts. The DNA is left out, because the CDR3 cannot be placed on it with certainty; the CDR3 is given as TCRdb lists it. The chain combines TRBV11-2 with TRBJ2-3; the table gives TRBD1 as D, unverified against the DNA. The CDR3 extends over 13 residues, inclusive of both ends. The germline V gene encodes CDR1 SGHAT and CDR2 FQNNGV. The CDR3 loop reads CASSLVGTGNSYF.

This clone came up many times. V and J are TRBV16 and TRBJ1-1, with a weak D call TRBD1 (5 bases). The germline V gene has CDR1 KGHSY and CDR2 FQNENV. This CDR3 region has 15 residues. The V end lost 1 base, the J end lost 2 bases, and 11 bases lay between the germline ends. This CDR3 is CASSQLSGGNTEAFF. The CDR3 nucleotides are TGTGCCAGCAGCCAATTAAGCGGGGGTAACACTGAAGCTTTCTTT.

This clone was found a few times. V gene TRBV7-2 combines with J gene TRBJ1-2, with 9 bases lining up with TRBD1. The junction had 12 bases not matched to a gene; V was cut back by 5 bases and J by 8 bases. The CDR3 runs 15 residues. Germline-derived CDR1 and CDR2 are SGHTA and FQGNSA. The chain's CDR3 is CASSETGTGWRGYTF. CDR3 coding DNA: TGTGCCAGCAGCGAAACTGGGACAGGGTGGCGAGGCTACACCTTC.

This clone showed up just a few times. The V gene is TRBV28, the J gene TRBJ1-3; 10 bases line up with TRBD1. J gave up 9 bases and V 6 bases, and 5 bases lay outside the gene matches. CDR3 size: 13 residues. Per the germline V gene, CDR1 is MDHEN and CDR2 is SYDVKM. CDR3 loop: CASRGTGASTIYF. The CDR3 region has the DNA TGTGCCAGCAGAGGGACAGGGGCAAGCACCATATATTTT. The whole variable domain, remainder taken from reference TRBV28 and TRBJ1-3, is DVKVTQSSRYLVKRTGEKVFLECVQDMDHENMFWYRQDPGLGLRLIYFSYDVKMKEKGDIPEGYSVSREKKERFSLILESASTNQTSMYLCASRGTGASTIYFGEGSWLTVV.

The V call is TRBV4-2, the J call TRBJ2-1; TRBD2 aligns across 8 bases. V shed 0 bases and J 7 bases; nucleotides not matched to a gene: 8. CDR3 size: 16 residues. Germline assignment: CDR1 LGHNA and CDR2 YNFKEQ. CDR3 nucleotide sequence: TGTGCCAGCAGCCAAGATGGGGAAGCGGGAGCAAATGAGCAGTTCTTC. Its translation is CASSQDGEAGANEQFF.

The CDR3: CASSEVQRDTIYF. The CDR3 DNA is TGTGCCAGCAGTGAGGTACAGCGAGACACCATATATTTT. The genes are TRBV6-1 and TRBJ1-3; no reliable D call. The germline V gene has CDR1 MNHNS and CDR2 SASEGT. V was shortened by 3 bases and J by 8 bases, with 11 bases between the two germline ends. This CDR3 comprises 13 residues.

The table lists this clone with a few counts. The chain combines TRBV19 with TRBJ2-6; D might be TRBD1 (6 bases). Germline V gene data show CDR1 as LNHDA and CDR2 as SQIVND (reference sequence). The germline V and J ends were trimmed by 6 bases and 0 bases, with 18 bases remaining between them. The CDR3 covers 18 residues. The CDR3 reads CASSLTGPNPSGANVLTF. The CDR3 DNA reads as TGTGCCAGTAGCCTGACAGGACCTAACCCCTCTGGGGCCAACGTCCTGACTTTC.

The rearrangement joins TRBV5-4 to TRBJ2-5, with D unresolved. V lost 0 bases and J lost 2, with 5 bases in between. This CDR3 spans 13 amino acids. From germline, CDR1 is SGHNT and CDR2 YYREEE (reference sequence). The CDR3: CASSLASQETQYF. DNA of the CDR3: TGTGCCAGCAGCTTGGCCAGTCAAGAGACCCAGTACTTC.

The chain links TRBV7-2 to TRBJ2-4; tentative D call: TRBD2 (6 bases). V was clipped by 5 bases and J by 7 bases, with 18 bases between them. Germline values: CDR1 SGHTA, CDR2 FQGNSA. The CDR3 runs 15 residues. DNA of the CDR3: TGTGCCAGCAGCATCCAGTGGGGGGAGAAGAACATTCAGTACTTC. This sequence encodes CASSIQWGEKNIQYF.

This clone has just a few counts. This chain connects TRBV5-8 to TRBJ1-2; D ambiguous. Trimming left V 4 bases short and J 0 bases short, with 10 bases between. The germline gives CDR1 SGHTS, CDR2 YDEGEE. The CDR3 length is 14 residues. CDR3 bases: TGTGCCAGCAGCGGGAATCTAGCTAACTATGGCTACACCTTC. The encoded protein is CASSGNLANYGYTF.

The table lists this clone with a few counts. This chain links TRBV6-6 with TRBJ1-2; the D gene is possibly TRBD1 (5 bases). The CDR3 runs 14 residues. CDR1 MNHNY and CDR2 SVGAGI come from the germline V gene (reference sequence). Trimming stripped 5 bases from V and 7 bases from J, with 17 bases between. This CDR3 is CASSPGSRAGGYTF. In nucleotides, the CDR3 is TGTGCCAGCAGTCCGGGGAGCAGGGCGGGTGGCTACACCTTC.

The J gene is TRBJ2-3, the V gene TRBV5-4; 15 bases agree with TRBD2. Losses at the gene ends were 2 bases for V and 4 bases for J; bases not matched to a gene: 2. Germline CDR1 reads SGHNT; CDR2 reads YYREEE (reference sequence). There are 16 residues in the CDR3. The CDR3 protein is CASSLGLAGGPDTQYF. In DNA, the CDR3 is TGTGCCAGCAGCTTAGGACTAGCGGGAGGGCCAGATACGCAGTATTTT.

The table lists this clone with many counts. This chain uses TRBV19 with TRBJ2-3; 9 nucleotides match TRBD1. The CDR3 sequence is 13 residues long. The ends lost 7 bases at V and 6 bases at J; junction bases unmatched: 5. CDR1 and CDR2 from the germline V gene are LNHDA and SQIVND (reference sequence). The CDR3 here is CASIRTGADTQYF. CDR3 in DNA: TGTGCCAGTATCCGGACAGGGGCCGATACGCAGTATTTT.